This TCR beta chain was obtained from a study of cytomegalovirus exposure and HLA in healthy donors. Study in general: Early on, a data release was issued that held about 85 million unique TCRs from HLA-typed donors. The Caucasian-associated ancestry cluster contained 81% of the roughly 390 genotyped donors. Study-level results: Productive status was seen about 90% or about 30% of the time for most TCR beta V segments in an earlier analysis.

Primers included in the PCR were 60 Vbeta and 13 Jbeta primers. The method was immunoSEQ multiplex PCR; TCRdb's version includes in-frame clones alone and lacks a portion of them. Of around 150,000 clones in the sample, around 80% were seen once. As for this clone: No antigen is known for it.

V shed 4 bases and J shed 9 bases, with 17 bases lying between them. CDR1 is SGHDT, CDR2 YYEEEE, per germline. CDR3 length equals 15 residues. Material for sequencing was PBMCs. The chain recombines TRBV5-6 with TRBJ1-6; D not resolved. The sequence derives from a male donor in good health and CMV-seronegative. This chain's CDR3 is CASSQLGEGGSPLHF. DNA of the CDR3: TGTGCCAGCAGCCAACTCGGGGAAGGTGGTTCACCCCTCCACTTT. Drawing the rest from reference TRBV5-6 and TRBJ1-6, the complete variable domain is DAGVTQSPTHLIKTRGQQVTLRCSPKSGHDTVSWYQQALGQGPQFIFQYYEEEERQRGNFPDRFSGHQFPNYSSELNVNALLLGDSALYLCASSQLGEGGSPLHFGNGTRLTVT.